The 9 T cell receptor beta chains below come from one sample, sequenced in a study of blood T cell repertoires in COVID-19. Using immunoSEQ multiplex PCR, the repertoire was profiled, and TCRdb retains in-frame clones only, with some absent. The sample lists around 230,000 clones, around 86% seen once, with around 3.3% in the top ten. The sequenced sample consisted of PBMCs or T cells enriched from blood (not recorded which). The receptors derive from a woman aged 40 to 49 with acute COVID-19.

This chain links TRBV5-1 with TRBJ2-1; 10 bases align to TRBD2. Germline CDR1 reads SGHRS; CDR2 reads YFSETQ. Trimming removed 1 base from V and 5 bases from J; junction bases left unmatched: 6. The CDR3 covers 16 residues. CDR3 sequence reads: CASSLQSSGSDNEQFF. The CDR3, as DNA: TGCGCCAGCAGCTTGCAATCTAGCGGGAGTGACAATGAGCAGTTCTTC.

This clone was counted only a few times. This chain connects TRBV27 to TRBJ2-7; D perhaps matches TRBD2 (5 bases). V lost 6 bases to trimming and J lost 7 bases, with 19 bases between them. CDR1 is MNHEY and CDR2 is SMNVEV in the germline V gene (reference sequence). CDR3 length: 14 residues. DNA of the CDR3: TGTGCCAGCAGACCACAACAAGTCACGGGGGAGCAGTACTTC. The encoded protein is CASRPQQVTGEQYF.

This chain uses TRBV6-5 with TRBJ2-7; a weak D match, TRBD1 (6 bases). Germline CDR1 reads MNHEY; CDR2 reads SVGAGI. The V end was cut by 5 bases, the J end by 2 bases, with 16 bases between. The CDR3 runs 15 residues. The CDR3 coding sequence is TGTGCCAGCAGTCCAGGGGCGGATCGAGCCTACGAGCAGTACTTC. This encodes CASSPGADRAYEQYF.

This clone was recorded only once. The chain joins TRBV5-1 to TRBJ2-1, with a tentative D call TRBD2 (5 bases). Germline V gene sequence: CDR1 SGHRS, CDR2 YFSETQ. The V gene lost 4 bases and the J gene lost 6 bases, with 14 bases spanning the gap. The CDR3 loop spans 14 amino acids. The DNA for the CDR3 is TGCGCCAGCAGCGCTGGACTCCTGGCCAATGAGCAGTTCTTC. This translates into CASSAGLLANEQFF.

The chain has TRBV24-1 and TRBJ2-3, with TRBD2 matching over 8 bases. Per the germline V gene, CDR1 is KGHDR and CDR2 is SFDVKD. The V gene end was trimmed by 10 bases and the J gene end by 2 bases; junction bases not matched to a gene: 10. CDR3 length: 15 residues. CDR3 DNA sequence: TGTGCCACAGGGGGGAGCGGGAGATCCACAGATACGCAGTATTTT. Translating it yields CATGGSGRSTDTQYF.

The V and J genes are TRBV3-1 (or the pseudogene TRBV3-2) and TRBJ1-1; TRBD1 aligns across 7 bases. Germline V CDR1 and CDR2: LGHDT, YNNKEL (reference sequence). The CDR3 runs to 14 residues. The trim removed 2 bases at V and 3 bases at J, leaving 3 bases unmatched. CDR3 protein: CASSQNQGDTEAFF. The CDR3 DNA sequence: TGTGCCAGCAGCCAAAACCAGGGGGACACTGAAGCTTTCTTT.

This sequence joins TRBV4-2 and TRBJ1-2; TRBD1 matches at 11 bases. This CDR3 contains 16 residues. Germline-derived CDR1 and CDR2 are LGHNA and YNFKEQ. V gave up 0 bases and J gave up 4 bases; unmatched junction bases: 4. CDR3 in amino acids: CASSQDRGTGGYGYTF. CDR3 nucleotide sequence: TGTGCCAGCAGCCAAGATCGGGGGACAGGGGGCTATGGCTACACCTTC.

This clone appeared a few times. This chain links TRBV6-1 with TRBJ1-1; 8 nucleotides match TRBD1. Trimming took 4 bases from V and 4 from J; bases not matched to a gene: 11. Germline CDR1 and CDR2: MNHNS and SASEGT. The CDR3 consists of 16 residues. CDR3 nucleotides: TGTGCCAGCAGTGCCAACGGACAGGGAATGGGCACTGAAGCTTTCTTT. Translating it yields CASSANGQGMGTEAFF.

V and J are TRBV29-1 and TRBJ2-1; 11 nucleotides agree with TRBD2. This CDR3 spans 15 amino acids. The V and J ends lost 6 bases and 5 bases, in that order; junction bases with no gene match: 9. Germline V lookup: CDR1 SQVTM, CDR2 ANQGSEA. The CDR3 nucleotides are TGCAGCGTGACGGAGACTAGCGGGAAGGACAATGAGCAGTTCTTC. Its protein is CSVTETSGKDNEQFF.